The entry below describes one TCR beta chain. The sample belongs to a study of cytomegalovirus exposure and HLA in healthy donors. With 60 Vbeta and 13 Jbeta primers, the PCR was carried out. Method: immunoSEQ multiplex PCR; TCRdb's copy keeps in-frame clones and lacks some. The table records about 82,000 clones, about two thirds of them present only once. The ends were cut back, 0 bases at V and 1 base at J, with 14 bases in the middle. The CDR3 covers 17 residues. Germline lookup yields CDR1 SGDLS and CDR2 YYNGEE. Sequenced material: PBMCs. The gene calls are TRBV9 and TRBJ2-1; D remains unclear. The receptor was isolated from a woman in her forties or fifties in good health and CMV-seropositive. This CDR3 reads CASSVGRIDISYNEQFF. The CDR3 bases are TGTGCCAGCAGCGTAGGTCGAATTGACATTTCCTACAATGAGCAGTTCTTC.